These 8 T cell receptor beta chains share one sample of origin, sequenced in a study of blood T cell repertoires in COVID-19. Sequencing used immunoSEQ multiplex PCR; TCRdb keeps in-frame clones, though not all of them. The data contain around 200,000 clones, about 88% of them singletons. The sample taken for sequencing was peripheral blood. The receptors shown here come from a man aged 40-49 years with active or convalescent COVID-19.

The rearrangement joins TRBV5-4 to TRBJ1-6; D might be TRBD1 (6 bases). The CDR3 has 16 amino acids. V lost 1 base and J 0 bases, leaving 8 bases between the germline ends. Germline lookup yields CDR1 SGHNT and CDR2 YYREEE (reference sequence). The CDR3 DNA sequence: TGTGCCAGCAGCTTGAACAGGGACTCCTATAATTCACCCCTCCACTTT. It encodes CASSLNRDSYNSPLHF.

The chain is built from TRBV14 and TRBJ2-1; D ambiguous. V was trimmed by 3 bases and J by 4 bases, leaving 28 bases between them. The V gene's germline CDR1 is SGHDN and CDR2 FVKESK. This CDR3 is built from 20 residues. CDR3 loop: CASSHPRGVSSPLPYNEQFF. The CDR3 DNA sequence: TGTGCCAGCAGCCATCCCAGAGGAGTCTCCTCACCCCTACCTTACAATGAGCAGTTCTTC.

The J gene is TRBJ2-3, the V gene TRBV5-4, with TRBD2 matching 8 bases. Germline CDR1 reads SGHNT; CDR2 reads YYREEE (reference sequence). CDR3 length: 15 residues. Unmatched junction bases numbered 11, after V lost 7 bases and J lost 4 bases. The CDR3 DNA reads TGTGCCAGCCTAGCAAGCGGCGGGGGGTCAGATACGCAGTATTTT. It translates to CASLASGGGSDTQYF.

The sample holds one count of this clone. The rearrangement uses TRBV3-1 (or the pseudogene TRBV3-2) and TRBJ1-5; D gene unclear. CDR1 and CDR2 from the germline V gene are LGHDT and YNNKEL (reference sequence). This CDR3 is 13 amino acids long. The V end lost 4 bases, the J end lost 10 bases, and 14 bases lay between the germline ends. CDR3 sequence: CASSRLLEGPQHF. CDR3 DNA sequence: TGTGCCAGCAGCCGACTGCTAGAGGGCCCCCAGCATTTT.

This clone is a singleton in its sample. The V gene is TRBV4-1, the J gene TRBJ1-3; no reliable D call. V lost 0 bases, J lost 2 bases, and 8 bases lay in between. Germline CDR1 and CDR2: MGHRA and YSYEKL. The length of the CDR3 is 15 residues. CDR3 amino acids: CASSQDALTGNTIYF. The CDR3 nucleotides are TGCGCCAGCAGCCAAGATGCACTCACTGGAAACACCATATATTTT.

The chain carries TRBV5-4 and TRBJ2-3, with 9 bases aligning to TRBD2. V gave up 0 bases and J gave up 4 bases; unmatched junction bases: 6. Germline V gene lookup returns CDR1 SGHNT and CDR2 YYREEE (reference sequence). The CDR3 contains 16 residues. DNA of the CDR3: TGTGCCAGCAGCTTGGCCAGCGGGGGGTTCTCAGATACGCAGTATTTT. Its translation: CASSLASGGFSDTQYF.

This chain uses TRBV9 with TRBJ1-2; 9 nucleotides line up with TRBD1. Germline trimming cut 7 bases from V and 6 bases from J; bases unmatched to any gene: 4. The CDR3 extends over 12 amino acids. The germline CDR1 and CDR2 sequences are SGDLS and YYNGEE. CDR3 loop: CASGRTGDGYTF. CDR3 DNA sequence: TGTGCCAGCGGGAGGACAGGGGATGGCTACACCTTC.

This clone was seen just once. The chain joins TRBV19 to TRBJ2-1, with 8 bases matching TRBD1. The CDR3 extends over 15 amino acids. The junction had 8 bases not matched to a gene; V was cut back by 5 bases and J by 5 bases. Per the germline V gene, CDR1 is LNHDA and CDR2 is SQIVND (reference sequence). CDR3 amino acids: CASSVWTGSDNEQFF. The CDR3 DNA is TGTGCCAGTAGTGTATGGACAGGGTCGGACAATGAGCAGTTCTTC.